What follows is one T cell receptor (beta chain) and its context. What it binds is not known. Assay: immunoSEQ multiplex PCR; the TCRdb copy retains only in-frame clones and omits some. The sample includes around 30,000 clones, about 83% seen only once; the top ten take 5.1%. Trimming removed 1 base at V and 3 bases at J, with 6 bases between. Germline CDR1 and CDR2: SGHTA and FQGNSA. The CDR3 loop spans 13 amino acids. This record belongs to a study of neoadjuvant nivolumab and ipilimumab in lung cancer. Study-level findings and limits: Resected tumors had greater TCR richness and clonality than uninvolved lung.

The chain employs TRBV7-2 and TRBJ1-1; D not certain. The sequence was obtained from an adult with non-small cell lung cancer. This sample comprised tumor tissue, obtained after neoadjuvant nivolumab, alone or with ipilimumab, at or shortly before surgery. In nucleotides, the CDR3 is TGTGCCAGCAGCTTAGATCCGGACACTGAAGCTTTCTTT. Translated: CASSLDPDTEAFF.